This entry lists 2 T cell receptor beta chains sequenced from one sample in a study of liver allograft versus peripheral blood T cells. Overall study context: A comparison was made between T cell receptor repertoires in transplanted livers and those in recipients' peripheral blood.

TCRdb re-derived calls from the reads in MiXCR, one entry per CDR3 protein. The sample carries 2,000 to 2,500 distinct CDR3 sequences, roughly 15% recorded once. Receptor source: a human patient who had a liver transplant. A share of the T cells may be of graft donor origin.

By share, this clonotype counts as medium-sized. The CDR3 region has the DNA TGTGCCATCAGGACAGGCGATGGCTACACCTTC. This translates into CAIRTGDGYTF. V is TRBV2 and J is TRBJ1-2; 7 bases agree with TRBD1. The junction had 5 bases not matched to a gene; V was cut back by 10 bases and J by 6 bases. The CDR3 has 11 residues. The germline gives CDR1 SNHLY, CDR2 FYNNEI.

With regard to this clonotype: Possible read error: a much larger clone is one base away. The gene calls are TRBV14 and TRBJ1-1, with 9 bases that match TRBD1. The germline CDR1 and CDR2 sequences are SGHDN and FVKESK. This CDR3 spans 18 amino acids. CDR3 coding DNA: TGTGCCAACAGCCAAACCCGGGACAGGGAATTTTTGAACACTGAAGCTTTCTTT. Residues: CANSQTRDREFLNTEAFF.